The entry that follows covers one T cell receptor beta chain sequence. This entry is derived from a study of blood T cell repertoires in COVID-19. Study-level background: Sites in the United States, Italy and Spain provided acute and convalescent COVID-19 samples. T cells, B-cell-depleted T cells, or PBMCs supplied cDNA or gDNA.

In the source study's methods: For nucleated cells, counts were estimated from reference gene primer amplification. The protocol was immunoSEQ multiplex PCR, while the TCRdb copy is restricted to in-frame clones and leaves out a portion. V and J calls plus clone size are reproduced from that table; the DNA served to infer D and trimming. The repertoire includes about 130,000 clones, around 83% of them detected once, and around 2.7% sits in the top ten. The germline gives CDR1 SGHNT, CDR2 YYREEE (reference sequence). The CDR3 is 16 amino acids. The ends were cut back, 4 bases at V and 2 bases at J, with 13 bases in the middle.

Sequenced sample: peripheral blood. The receptor was derived from a woman older than 75 with acute or convalescent COVID-19. The chain couples TRBV5-4 to TRBJ2-6, with D possibly being TRBD1 (6 bases). Here the CDR3 reads CASSPVAGAGANVLTF. The CDR3 nucleotides read TGTGCCAGCAGCCCGGTGGCAGGGGCTGGGGCCAACGTCCTGACTTTC.